This T cell receptor (beta chain) was captured in a study of cytomegalovirus exposure and HLA in healthy donors (TCRdb year 2017). About the study as a whole: An earlier analysis of roughly 570 of the donors reported approximately 260 Gb of sequence data and roughly 120 million unique TCR beta sequences obtained from 180 million or so T cells. About 280 gigabases of sequencing data and approximately 91 million unique TCR sequences made up an early release that covered fewer than 650 HLA-typed donors. Among the roughly 390 genotyped donors, around 81% belonged to the genetic ancestry cluster associated with self-reported Caucasian donors. The study aimed to test whether signatures of past pathogen exposure could be identified by cataloging public T cell receptors. The T cell repertoires of several hundred subjects were profiled by immunosequencing and related to cytomegalovirus serostatus. Along with the approximately 650-subject first cohort, a separate validation cohort of roughly 110 different subjects was used. To predict cytomegalovirus infection status, the study brought together high-throughput TCR immunosequencing, statistical association of individual TCRs with disease status, and machine learning. A later analysis re-analyzed previously published TCR beta repertoires from about 600 donors and added high-resolution HLA genotyping to study TCR occurrence patterns. The later analysis used no new phenotypic data to find candidate immune exposures, relying instead on TCR beta sequences and their occurrence across donors. In an earlier analysis of roughly 540 of the donors, high-throughput TCR beta sequencing was used to judge whether each TCR beta V gene segment behaved as functional or pseudogenic. Donor age, sex, ethnicity and CMV serostatus were compiled alongside the repertoire data. A later genetic analysis took genome-wide SNP genotypes for about 55% of the 666 donors and used that subset as a discovery cohort. Every discovery cohort repertoire had been produced on one sequencing platform. Both class I and class II loci were covered by HLA typing, at four-digit resolution. The number of typed donors differed by locus: 629-630 for A, B, C, DRB1 and DQB1; approximately 520 for DQA1; roughly 600 for DPA1; and 450 to 480 for DPB1. A few DR-DQ haplotypes were treated as single units for association and clustering because of strong linkage in the cohort. Among around 400 genotyped donors of the cohort, an average of around 240,000 unique TCR beta nucleotide sequences were sequenced per donor, roughly 20% of them non-productive. Study-wide conclusions, independent of this receptor: Because the 87-base-pair reads could not distinguish some IMGT-functional V segments, including TRBV6-2 and TRBV6-3, those segments were excluded. For the cohort, immune exposure information was limited to CMV serostatus. Strong co-occurrence of HLA alleles, especially DR and DQ, made assigning TCR associations to individual alleles difficult. Linkage disequilibrium might explain the correlated functional status among segregating V segments, but an unknown experimental factor could not be ruled out. In a later analysis, HLA-associated TCR beta chains were found to be more clonally expanded and to have lower generation probabilities than equally common non-associated chains. Presence/absence analyses assumed roughly uniform sequencing depth across donors, an assumption that may not hold. In a later analysis, TCR association rates were found to vary across HLA loci, with the most associated TCRs seen for DRB1 alleles and the fewest for HLA-C alleles. Compared with the approximately 710-donor mean, donors in an Asian-associated ancestry cluster had fewer N-insertions in productive TCRs, according to a later genetic analysis. A further reported finding was that TCR beta sequences accurately predicted the HLA-A and HLA-B alleles for most subjects in the first cohort. Broadly in line with IMGT annotations, most TCR beta V segments showed up in productive rearrangements about 90% or about 30% of the time in an earlier analysis of 450 to 750 of the donors. The classifier was reported to diagnose cytomegalovirus status with high specificity and sensitivity in both the original cohort and the validation cohort. A later analysis found that most CMV-associated TCR beta chains appeared HLA-restricted, with HLA associations seemingly driven largely by CMV exposure. In a later analysis, more than 15,000 TCR beta sequences were associated with specific HLA alleles at a false discovery rate of 0.05. Because HLA typing was missing for some donors at each locus, association tests included only the typed subset. Roughly 17 rarely observed V segments, including chromosome 9 orphons, were excluded from the earlier analysis of several hundred of the donors because counts were too low. Three of the identified cytomegalovirus-associated TCR beta chains were confirmed in vitro to be specific for cytomegalovirus antigens. A total of fewer than 200 TCR beta chains were listed by the study as associated with cytomegalovirus. Across donors, most TCR sequences were observed very rarely, whereas some public TCRs were present in many individuals. A later genetic analysis associated a missense DCLRE1C variant with V-gene and J-gene trimming of TCR beta chains, and an independent cohort replicated the association. It was suggested by the authors that the approach could potentially be generalized to other disease states and immunological phenotypes. A later analysis reported that several top co-occurrence clusters appeared linked to parvovirus B19, influenza, CMV and Epstein-Barr virus. This cohort had only TCR beta chains sequenced, and the lack of alpha or paired-chain data limited which features could be detected. The sequencing pipeline was judged likely to have produced a cluster of highly shared sequence variants as a technical artifact.

Library creation used the immunoSEQ multiplex PCR assay. For the multiplex PCR, a mixture combining 60 forward primers for TCR Vbeta segments and 13 reverse primers for TCR Jbeta segments was used. The CDR3 region of rearranged TCR beta genes was amplified from genomic DNA with a multiplex PCR assay. The amplified TCR beta libraries were sequenced on the Illumina HiSeq System as 87-base-pair reads. On the authors' methods: A later analysis tallied roughly 78 million unique TCR beta chains across the 666 repertoires, and some 12 million of those chains were shared by two or more donors. Raw reads were error-corrected and collapsed into unique sequences with a nearest-neighbor algorithm that merged closely related sequences to remove PCR and sequencing errors. To assign V, D and J gene segments, CDR3 sequences were aligned to IMGT reference sequences. For a sequence to be retained, a match of at least six nucleotides was required to both a V gene segment and a J gene segment. A rearrangement counted as productive if the CDR3 had no stop codons and remained in frame with V and J, and every other rearrangement counted as non-productive. Following IMGT convention, CDR3 was defined as the stretch from the second conserved V-encoded cysteine up to the conserved J-encoded phenylalanine. Sequences without an unambiguous match to a single V gene segment were excluded from the earlier analysis of about 630 of the donors. An earlier analysis of some 500 of the donors classified V segments as functional when productive rearrangements were above 56.7% and as segregating when the standard deviation between donors was above 5%. A statistical classification framework was developed to diagnose cytomegalovirus status using the catalog of TCR beta chain sequences. In a later analysis, V and J genes were assigned by comparing TCR nucleotide sequences against IMGT/GENE-DB human TR gene sequences. In a later analysis, CDR3 sequences and most-parsimonious VDJ recombination scenarios were assigned using the TCRdist pipeline. In a later analysis, each TCR beta chain was defined by its CDR3 amino acid sequence together with its V-gene family, and reads lacking a unique V-gene family were excluded. To address suspected cross-contamination and a sequencing artifact, a later analysis removed 592 highly shared, low-generation-probability nucleotide sequences. A later analysis calculated a clonal expansion index for each public chain from normalized within-repertoire ranks of inferred template counts. A later analysis computed generation probabilities with a VDJ recombination model fitted to out-of-frame rearrangements, and checked the results against IGoR. In a later analysis, TCR-TCR, TCR-HLA and TCR-CMV co-occurrence was scored with hypergeometric tests, and a repertoire-size bias correction was applied to TCR pairs. False discovery rates were estimated in a later analysis by permuting HLA or CMV assignments 20 times. In a later analysis, co-occurring TCRs were grouped using DBSCAN, with TCRdist sequence similarity added in when clustering inside HLA-allele-positive subsets. For co-occurrence clustering, repertoires with fewer than 30,000 or more than 120,000 public chains were excluded, along with several repertoires with anomalous nucleotide sharing. The clones in this table, taken by TCRdb from immuneACCESS, are in-frame only. Not every clone is retained; where verified, under half of the shortfall comes from an unresolved V gene, and the cause of the rest is unknown. The DNA was the basis for D and trimming; V, J and clone size are from that table. This sample is represented by tens of thousands of clones; 70% to 80% of them were singletons. Jointly, the top ten make up 3% to 4% of the sample.

Note on this clone: What antigen it recognizes has not been identified. Per-base qualities were not stored, and no clone one base away is much larger.

The cohort consisted of 670 or so healthy bone marrow donors. Cohort members were all nominally healthy when sampled, although unrecorded immune exposures were likely present. The donor was CMV seronegative and was included in the group of under 450 seronegative cohort members. A peripheral blood sample was provided by each donor, and peripheral blood mononuclear cells were used for TCR beta sequencing. The Qiagen DNeasy Blood Extraction Kit was used to extract genomic DNA from the blood cell samples. The CDR3, from cysteine to phenylalanine, totals 18 residues. CDR3 DNA only is kept here, 54 bases in frame from base 1. In the germline V gene, CDR1 corresponds to SGHRS and CDR2 to YFSETQ. Trimmed from V: 0 bases; trimmed from J: 6 bases; junction bases lacking a gene match: 12.

Sequenced: PBMCs. The chain is encoded by TRBV5-1 joined to TRBJ1-5; 10 bases in the junction line up with TRBD1. This receptor was taken from a man aged 18 to 35 in good health and CMV-seronegative. At the DNA level, the sequence is TGCGCCAGCAGCTTGGCCCCGACAGGGGGCGCGTCCACTCAGCCCCAGCATTTT. The resulting protein is CASSLAPTGGASTQPQHF.